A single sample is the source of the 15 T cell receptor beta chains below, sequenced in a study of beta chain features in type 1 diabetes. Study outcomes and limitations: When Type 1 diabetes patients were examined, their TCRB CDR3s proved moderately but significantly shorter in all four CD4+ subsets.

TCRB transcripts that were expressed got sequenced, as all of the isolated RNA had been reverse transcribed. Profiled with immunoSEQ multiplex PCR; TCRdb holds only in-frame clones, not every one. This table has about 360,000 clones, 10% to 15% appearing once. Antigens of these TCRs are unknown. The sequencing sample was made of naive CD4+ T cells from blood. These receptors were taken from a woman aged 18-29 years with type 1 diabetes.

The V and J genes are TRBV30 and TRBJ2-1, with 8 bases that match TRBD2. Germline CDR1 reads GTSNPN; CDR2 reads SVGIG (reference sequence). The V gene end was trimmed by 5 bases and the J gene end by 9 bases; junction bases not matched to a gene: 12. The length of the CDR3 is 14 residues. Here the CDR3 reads CAWGPGLVRFEQFF. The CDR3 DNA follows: TGTGCCTGGGGTCCGGGACTAGTCCGATTTGAGCAGTTCTTC.

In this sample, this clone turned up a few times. The CDR3 sequence is CASSWDRFPYEQYF. The CDR3 DNA is TGTGCCAGCAGCTGGGACAGGTTCCCCTACGAGCAGTACTTC. The chain has TRBV7-2 and TRBJ2-7; 8 bases line up with TRBD1. V lost 4 bases and J lost 2; bases outside the gene matches: 4. The germline V gene encodes CDR1 SGHTA and CDR2 FQGNSA. The CDR3 is 14 amino acids.

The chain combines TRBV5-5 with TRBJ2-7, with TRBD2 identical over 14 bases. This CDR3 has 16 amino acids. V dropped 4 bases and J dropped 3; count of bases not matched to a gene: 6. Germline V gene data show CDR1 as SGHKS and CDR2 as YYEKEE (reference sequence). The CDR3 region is CASSGGLAGEFYEQYF. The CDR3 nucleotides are TGTGCCAGCAGCGGGGGACTAGCGGGGGAGTTCTACGAGCAGTACTTC.

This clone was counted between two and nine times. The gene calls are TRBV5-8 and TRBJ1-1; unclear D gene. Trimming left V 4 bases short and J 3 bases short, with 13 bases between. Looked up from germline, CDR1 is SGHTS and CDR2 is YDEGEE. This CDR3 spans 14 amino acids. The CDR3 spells CASSPRSFYTEAFF. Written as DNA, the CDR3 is TGTGCCAGCAGCCCCCGTAGCTTCTACACTGAAGCTTTCTTT.

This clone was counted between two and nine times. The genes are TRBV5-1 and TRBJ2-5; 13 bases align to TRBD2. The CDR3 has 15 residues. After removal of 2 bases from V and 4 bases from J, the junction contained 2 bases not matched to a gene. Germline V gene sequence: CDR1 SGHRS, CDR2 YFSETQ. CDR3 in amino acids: CASSLGTSGTETQYF. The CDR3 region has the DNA TGCGCCAGCAGCTTAGGGACTAGCGGGACAGAGACCCAGTACTTC.

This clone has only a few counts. CDR3 region: CASSVPQRGDYNEQFF. As DNA, the CDR3 is TGTGCCAGCAGCGTACCCCAGCGGGGAGACTACAATGAGCAGTTCTTC. The chain links TRBV9 to TRBJ2-1; 7 nucleotides agree with TRBD2. The CDR3 runs to 16 residues. The J segment lost 3 bases and the V segment lost 1 base, leaving 7 bases of the junction unmatched. Looked up from germline, CDR1 is SGDLS and CDR2 is YYNGEE.

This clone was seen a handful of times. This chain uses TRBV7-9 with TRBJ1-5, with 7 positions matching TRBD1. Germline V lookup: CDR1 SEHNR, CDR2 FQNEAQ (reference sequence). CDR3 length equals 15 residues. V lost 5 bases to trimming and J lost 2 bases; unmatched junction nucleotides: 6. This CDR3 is CASSRHDRGNQPQHF. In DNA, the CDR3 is TGTGCCAGCAGCCGACATGACAGGGGCAATCAGCCCCAGCATTTT.

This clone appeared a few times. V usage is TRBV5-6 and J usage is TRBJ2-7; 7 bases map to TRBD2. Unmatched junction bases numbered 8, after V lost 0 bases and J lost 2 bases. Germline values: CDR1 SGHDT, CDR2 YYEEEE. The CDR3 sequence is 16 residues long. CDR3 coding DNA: TGTGCCAGCAGCTTGGTGCGCCTAGCGGAAACCTACGAGCAGTACTTC. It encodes CASSLVRLAETYEQYF.

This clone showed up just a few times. The chain's CDR3 is CSALTGRAQYF. The CDR3 DNA reads TGCAGTGCACTTACAGGGAGGGCGCAGTATTTT. The chain has TRBV20-1 and TRBJ2-3, with D possibly being TRBD2 (7 bases). The V gene lost 6 bases and the J gene lost 10 bases, with 14 bases spanning the gap. The CDR3 is made up of 11 amino acids. From germline, CDR1 is DFQATT and CDR2 SNEGSKA (reference sequence).

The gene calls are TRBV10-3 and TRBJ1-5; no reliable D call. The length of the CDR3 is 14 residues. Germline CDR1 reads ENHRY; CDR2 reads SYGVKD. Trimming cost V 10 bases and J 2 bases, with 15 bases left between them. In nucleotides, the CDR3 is TGTGCCACCCAGCGGGCTTTGGGCAATCAGCCCCAGCATTTT. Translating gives CATQRALGNQPQHF.

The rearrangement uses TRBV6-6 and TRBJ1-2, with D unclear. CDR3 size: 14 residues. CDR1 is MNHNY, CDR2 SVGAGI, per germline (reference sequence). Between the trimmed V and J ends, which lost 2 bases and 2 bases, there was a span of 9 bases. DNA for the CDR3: TGTGCCAGCAGTTACCCCGACGGGAACTATGGCTACACCTTC. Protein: CASSYPDGNYGYTF.

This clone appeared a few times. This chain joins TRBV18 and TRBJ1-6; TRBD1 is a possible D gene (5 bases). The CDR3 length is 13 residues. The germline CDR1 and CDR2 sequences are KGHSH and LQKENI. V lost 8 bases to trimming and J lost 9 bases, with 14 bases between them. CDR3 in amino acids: CASATTGGSPLHF. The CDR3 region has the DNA TGTGCCAGCGCTACCACCGGGGGTTCACCCCTCCACTTT.

The DNA of the CDR3 is TGTGCCAGCAGCCGAGACAGGTTCACAGATACGCAGTATTTT. Translated, it gives CASSRDRFTDTQYF. This rearrangement joins TRBV5-4 to TRBJ2-3; possible D gene TRBD1, 6 bases. V lost 4 bases and J 2 bases, leaving 11 bases between the germline ends. CDR3 length: 14 residues. Germline values: CDR1 SGHNT, CDR2 YYREEE (reference sequence).

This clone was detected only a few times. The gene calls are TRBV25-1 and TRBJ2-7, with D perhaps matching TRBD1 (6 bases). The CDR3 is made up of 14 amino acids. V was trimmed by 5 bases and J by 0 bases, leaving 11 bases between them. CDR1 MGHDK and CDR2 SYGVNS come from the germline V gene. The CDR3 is CASSFTGISYEQYF. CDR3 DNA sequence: TGTGCCAGCAGTTTTACAGGGATCTCCTACGAGCAGTACTTC.

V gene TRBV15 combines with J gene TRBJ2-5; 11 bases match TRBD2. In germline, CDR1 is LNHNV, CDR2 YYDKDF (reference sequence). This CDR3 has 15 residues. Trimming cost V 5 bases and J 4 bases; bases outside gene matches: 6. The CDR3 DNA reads TGTGCCACCAGCCTTCCACTAGCGGGAGTAGAGACCCAGTACTTC. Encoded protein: CATSLPLAGVETQYF.